The T cell receptor beta chain described here comes from a study of low-dose radiotherapy and immunotherapy resistance in tumors. Overall study context: With 1 Gy per fraction every two weeks, Cohort 2 accumulated 13 Gy across 26 weeks. Dosing of intravenous cyclophosphamide at 200 mg/m2 occurred every two weeks and took place one day prior to radiation and immunotherapy. Aspirin 300 mg, taken orally and daily, was given to patients for four cycles from cycle 1 day 1.

Germline CDR1 WSHSY, CDR2 SAAADI. Trimming removed 7 bases at V and 4 bases at J, with 11 bases between. This CDR3 contains 13 residues. This clonotype was recorded many times. The time point denotes: after trial treatment. Treatment meaning: LDRT plus nivolumab, ipilimumab, low-dose cyclophosphamide and aspirin (RACIN trial). Alpha and beta chains were covered, as first-strand cDNA relied on TRAV- and TRBV-specific primers. TCRs underwent around 18 PCR cycles of amplification with a constant-region primer and V-primer adapter. TCRdb analysed the reads with MiXCR anew, one entry per CDR3 protein. The data show 100,000 or so distinct CDR3 sequences, roughly 20% seen once.

This specimen was PBMCs, taken after low-dose radiotherapy plus immunotherapy. This receptor was obtained from a male donor with prostate cancer. The chain is built from TRBV10-2 and TRBJ1-5; D call uncertain. CDR3 amino acids: CASTRTGNQPQHF. In DNA form, the CDR3 reads TGCGCCAGCACTCGGACGGGTAATCAGCCCCAGCATTTT.